Listed below are T cell receptor beta chains from one sample, sequenced in a study of vaccination and CD4 T cells after COVID-19. The antigens of these receptors remain unknown. TCRdb re-analysed the PCR reads in MiXCR, keeping a single row per CDR3 protein. Of around 11,000 distinct CDR3 sequences in the sample, 40% were seen once. The sequenced material came from CD4+ T cells from blood, cultured in vitro. All receptors derive from a human donor in good health. CDR3s include the opening cysteine and the closing phenylalanine or tryptophan. The order of the fields is clone size, V gene, D gene, J gene, CDR3 DNA, CDR3 protein. The D gene is left open where the match is weak. Size is omitted from some rows. Given values are once, few, many or a class for expanded clones.

clone size: NA; V gene: TRBV7-3; D gene: NA; J gene: TRBJ2-2; CDR3 DNA: TGTGCCAGCGGCAGGAGGACGAACACCGGGGAGCTGTTTTTT; CDR3 protein: CASGRRTNTGELFF
clone size: NA; V gene: TRBV2; D gene: NA; J gene: TRBJ2-3; CDR3 DNA: TGTGCCAGCAGACCCAGCTACTACACAGATACGCAGTATTTT; CDR3 protein: CASRPSYYTDTQYF
clone size: NA; V gene: TRBV10-3; D gene: TRBD2; J gene: TRBJ2-7; CDR3 DNA: TGTGCCATCAGGGGACAGCCGGGACTAGCGGGAGTGGAGCAGTACTTC; CDR3 protein: CAIRGQPGLAGVEQYF
clone size: NA; V gene: TRBV20-1; D gene: NA; J gene: TRBJ1-6; CDR3 DNA: TGCAGTGCCACCACGGGAGGGGAAACCCTCCACTTT; CDR3 protein: CSATTGGETLHF
clone size: few; V gene: TRBV7-2; D gene: TRBD2; J gene: TRBJ2-3; CDR3 DNA: TGTGCCAGCAGCTTAGCTAGCGGGCGCTCAGATACGCAGTATTTT; CDR3 protein: CASSLASGRSDTQYF
clone size: NA; V gene: TRBV19; D gene: NA; J gene: TRBJ2-5; CDR3 DNA: TGTGCCAGTAGTATAGGGTGGCAAGAGACCCAGTACTTC; CDR3 protein: CASSIGWQETQYF
clone size: few; V gene: TRBV28; D gene: NA; J gene: TRBJ1-5; CDR3 DNA: TGTGCCAGCAGTTTAGTCCGGAGGGATCATCAGCCCCAGCATTTT; CDR3 protein: CASSLVRRDHQPQHF
clone size: NA; V gene: TRBV11-2; D gene: TRBD2; J gene: TRBJ2-7; CDR3 DNA: TGTGCCAGCAGCCGCCTCGGTAGCGGGACGGACGAGCAGTACTTC; CDR3 protein: CASSRLGSGTDEQYF
clone size: NA; V gene: TRBV27; D gene: NA; J gene: TRBJ2-1; CDR3 DNA: TGTGCCAGCAACTCCTACAATGAGCAGTTCTTC; CDR3 protein: CASNSYNEQFF
clone size: NA; V gene: TRBV7-2; D gene: TRBD1; J gene: TRBJ1-3; CDR3 DNA: TGTGCCTCAAGGGACAGCCCCGTATCGAGGCCTGGAAACACCATATATTTT; CDR3 protein: CASRDSPVSRPGNTIYF
clone size: NA; V gene: TRBV20-1; D gene: NA; J gene: TRBJ2-4; CDR3 DNA: TGCAGTGCTAGAGAAGCACAGGGAGGAAACATTCAGTACTTC; CDR3 protein: CSAREAQGGNIQYF
clone size: few; V gene: TRBV7-2; D gene: TRBD1; J gene: TRBJ2-2; CDR3 DNA: TGTGCCAGCAGCTTCAACAGGGGCGGGGAGCTGTTTTTT; CDR3 protein: CASSFNRGGELFF
clone size: few; V gene: TRBV6-4; D gene: NA; J gene: TRBJ2-2; CDR3 DNA: TGTGCCAGCAGTGACCGGACGGCGGCCGGGGAGCTGTTTTTT; CDR3 protein: CASSDRTAAGELFF
clone size: NA; V gene: TRBV19; D gene: NA; J gene: TRBJ1-2; CDR3 DNA: TGTGCCAGTAGTGTCCAGGCCGAGAGGGGCTACACCTTC; CDR3 protein: CASSVQAERGYTF
clone size: NA; V gene: TRBV28; D gene: NA; J gene: TRBJ2-7; CDR3 DNA: TGTGCCAGCAGAAGGGTGCAATCTTCCTACGAGCAGTACTTC; CDR3 protein: CASRRVQSSYEQYF
clone size: NA; V gene: TRBV27; D gene: NA; J gene: TRBJ1-1; CDR3 DNA: TGTGCCAGCAGTTCCACCGTGGCTAGCACTGAAGCTTTCTTT; CDR3 protein: CASSSTVASTEAFF
clone size: few; V gene: TRBV28; D gene: NA; J gene: TRBJ1-2; CDR3 DNA: TGTGCCAGCAGTTTGCCGGCCGACTATGGCTACACCTTC; CDR3 protein: CASSLPADYGYTF
clone size: NA; V gene: TRBV20-1; D gene: NA; J gene: TRBJ1-5; CDR3 DNA: TGCAGTGCTAGAGAACTCAGGCCCAATCAGCCCCAGCATTTT; CDR3 protein: CSARELRPNQPQHF
clone size: NA; V gene: TRBV10-3; D gene: NA; J gene: TRBJ2-5; CDR3 DNA: TGTGCCATCAGTGAGTCGAGGGCGGCCCGGGAGACCCAGTACTTC; CDR3 protein: CAISESRAARETQYF
clone size: NA; V gene: TRBV7-2; D gene: TRBD2; J gene: TRBJ2-2; CDR3 DNA: TGTGCCAGCAGCCCAGTGGGGACTAGCGGTTCTAACACCGGGGAGCTGTTTTTT; CDR3 protein: CASSPVGTSGSNTGELFF
clone size: NA; V gene: TRBV20-1; D gene: NA; J gene: TRBJ1-2; CDR3 DNA: TGCAGTGCTGAGATCCCCACCAACTATGGCTACACCTTC; CDR3 protein: CSAEIPTNYGYTF
clone size: few; V gene: TRBV4-2; D gene: TRBD1; J gene: TRBJ1-1; CDR3 DNA: TGTGCCAGCAGCTTCTTGACAGGGGACATAATTGAAGCTTTCTTT; CDR3 protein: CASSFLTGDIIEAFF
clone size: NA; V gene: TRBV19; D gene: NA; J gene: TRBJ1-1; CDR3 DNA: TGTGCCAGTAGTCCCCGGGCAGGAGTGGGCACTGAAGCTTTCTTT; CDR3 protein: CASSPRAGVGTEAFF
clone size: NA; V gene: TRBV9; D gene: TRBD2; J gene: TRBJ2-7; CDR3 DNA: TGTGCCAGCAGTCGCAGACTAGCGGGAGACGAGCAGTACTTC; CDR3 protein: CASSRRLAGDEQYF
clone size: NA; V gene: TRBV29-1; D gene: TRBD2; J gene: TRBJ2-1; CDR3 DNA: TGCAGCGCTCGGAGCGGGAGCAATGAGCAGTTCTTC; CDR3 protein: CSARSGSNEQFF
clone size: NA; V gene: TRBV7-6; D gene: NA; J gene: TRBJ1-1; CDR3 DNA: TGTGCCAGCAGCTTAGGCCTAGGTATGAACACTGAAGCTTTCTTT; CDR3 protein: CASSLGLGMNTEAFF
clone size: few; V gene: TRBV20-1; D gene: NA; J gene: TRBJ2-7; CDR3 DNA: TGCAGTGCTAGAGATGGTGTTTTAGAGCAGTACTTC; CDR3 protein: CSARDGVLEQYF
clone size: NA; V gene: TRBV6-2/TRBV6-3; D gene: NA; J gene: TRBJ1-1; CDR3 DNA: TGTGCCAGCAGTTACGAGGGATTCTCAGCTTTCTTT; CDR3 protein: CASSYEGFSAFF
clone size: NA; V gene: TRBV19; D gene: NA; J gene: TRBJ2-2; CDR3 DNA: TGTGCCAGTAGTATCCGACCAACTTTAGGGGAGCTGTTTTTT; CDR3 protein: CASSIRPTLGELFF